A selection of T cell receptor beta chains follows, all from one sample in a study of cytomegalovirus exposure and HLA in healthy donors. The data were produced by immunoSEQ multiplex PCR, yet TCRdb's version contains in-frame clones alone and is incomplete. The sample includes around 160,000 clones, about 71% seen only once; the top ten take 2.5% to 3.5%. What was sequenced was PBMCs. The receptors derive from a woman in her thirties or forties in good health and CMV-seropositive. The CDR3 runs from the conserved cysteine through the conserved F or W. Fields, in order: V gene, D gene, J gene, CDR3 protein. D genes are given only for firm matches.

V: TRBV21-1
D: .
J: TRBJ2-2
CDR3: CASSNNKTSLNTGELFF

V: TRBV7-9
D: TRBD1
J: TRBJ1-5
CDR3: CASSLGDRLLQPQHF

V: TRBV7-2
D: TRBD2
J: TRBJ2-1
CDR3: CASSFLGLAGVGSYNEQFF

V: TRBV11-3
D: TRBD2
J: TRBJ2-1
CDR3: CASSLAAGEVGNEQFF

V: TRBV7-2
D: .
J: TRBJ1-6
CDR3: CASSFQGSPLHF

V: TRBV14
D: TRBD1
J: TRBJ2-7
CDR3: CASSQEGTGQYEQYF

V: TRBV6-5
D: .
J: TRBJ1-5
CDR3: CASRQELDQPQNF

V: TRBV27
D: TRBD1
J: TRBJ1-2
CDR3: CASSFSRQGDYGYTF

V: TRBV25-1
D: .
J: TRBJ2-7
CDR3: CASSGGVGEQYF

V: TRBV18
D: TRBD2
J: TRBJ2-7
CDR3: CASSRPGTTSYEQYF

V: TRBV5-5
D: .
J: TRBJ2-6
CDR3: CASSSPTPGANVLTF

V: TRBV28
D: .
J: TRBJ2-1
CDR3: CASSLGGSSGADNEQFF

V: TRBV27
D: .
J: TRBJ2-7
CDR3: CASSPASESSYEQYF

V: TRBV29-1
D: .
J: TRBJ2-7
CDR3: CSVGGPQGSYEQYF

V: TRBV10-3
D: .
J: TRBJ1-5
CDR3: CAISEAGGISNQPQHF

V: TRBV6-6
D: TRBD2
J: TRBJ2-7
CDR3: CASRDLSGGSYEQYF

V: TRBV5-1
D: TRBD2
J: TRBJ2-5
CDR3: CASSSSGVQETQYF

V: TRBV7-2
D: .
J: TRBJ2-7
CDR3: CASSPAQVNEQYF

V: TRBV2
D: .
J: TRBJ2-2
CDR3: CASSQDRLANTGELFF

V: TRBV27
D: .
J: TRBJ2-1
CDR3: CASSLGTTYNEQFF

V: TRBV20-1
D: .
J: TRBJ1-1
CDR3: CSATDNTEAFF

V: TRBV7-3
D: .
J: TRBJ1-6
CDR3: CASSQDYNSPLHF

V: TRBV5-4
D: .
J: TRBJ1-2
CDR3: CASSTTDYGYTF

V: TRBV16
D: TRBD2
J: TRBJ2-7
CDR3: CASSQGTSGGRTSYEQYF

V: TRBV6-1
D: .
J: TRBJ1-6
CDR3: CASSELEDSLYSPLHF

V: TRBV6-5
D: TRBD2
J: TRBJ2-1
CDR3: CASSGGLAGGSVF

V: TRBV5-4
D: TRBD2
J: TRBJ2-7
CDR3: CASIRTSGVGGDYEQYF